This paragraph covers one TCR beta chain sequence. No cognate antigen has been identified for it. It has no much larger one-base neighbor in the sample; base qualities were not kept. This sample is drawn from a study of regulatory T cells in long-lasting Graves disease listed by TCRdb under 2021. Context from the whole study: Patients with newly diagnosed Graves' disease had been on antithyroid drugs for under 3 months. Patients with persistent Graves' disease were compared with patients with newly diagnosed Graves' disease using TCR sequencing and RNA sequencing of peripheral blood. The study took place in China and was registered as a clinical trial. A total of approximately 35 samples underwent TCR sequencing: about 13 from persistent and about 20 from newly diagnosed Graves' disease patients. Overall results and qualifications from the work: TRBV28, TRBJ1-2 and TRBJ2-5 were preferentially used in persistent disease, while TRBV20-1 and TRBJ2-1 were favored in newly diagnosed disease. As a limitation, the authors acknowledged that the small sample size may reduce accuracy. Lower TCR Shannon entropy and fewer highly expanded clones were observed in persistent Graves' disease patients than in newly diagnosed patients, which suggested clonal expansion. Sequencing and analysis were limited to the TCR beta chain. Peripheral blood alone was examined, since thyroid tissue, which constituted the primary lesion, could not be accessed. Persistent patients shared more public clonotypes among themselves (around 2,500) than newly diagnosed patients did (approximately 870).

Via the germline V gene (reference sequence), CDR1 is DFQATT and CDR2 SNEGSKA. From cysteine to phenylalanine, the CDR3 is 14 amino acids long. Only CDR3 DNA remains: 42 bases, in frame from the first base. Trimming at the junction amounts to 7 bases on V and 0 bases on J, and the germline ends lie 13 bases apart. The time point label, read with the paper, signifies: newly diagnosed GD, antithyroid drugs for less than 3 months. For both TCR sequencing and RNA sequencing, RNA was extracted from PBMCs using TRIzol. Graves' disease was diagnosed according to American Thyroid Association guidelines. Patients for the study were recruited at an endocrinology department in Xi'an, China. Each patient gave approximately 10 milliliters of peripheral blood, collected in an EDTA anticoagulant tube. Ficoll Paque Plus density gradient separation was used to isolate PBMCs, and no further T cell sorting was done. An Agilent 2100 Bioanalyzer and agarose gel were used to assess RNA quality, and a NanoDrop 2000 was used to measure RNA concentration.

Library generation was performed with multiplex PCR. The sequencer was an Illumina HiSeq 4000. TCR beta libraries were built with iRepertoire HTBI primers and Arm-PCR amplification of CDR3 regions. PCR products were gel purified before sequencing. As for the original processing: Across samples, around 58 TRBV and over 11 TRBJ segments were identified and used for gene usage analysis of CDR3 amino acid clonotypes. COPE and FqMerger were used to merge the filtered high-quality paired reads into contigs. BLAST was used to align contigs to the IMGT TRBV, TRBD and TRBJ reference genes, and CDR3 was defined following IMGT. Highly expanded clones were defined as clonotypes with a frequency above 0.1%. Repertoire diversity was measured by Shannon entropy, and V-J evenness by the Gini coefficient. Clonotypes shared by more than one individual were considered public. TCRdb reanalyzed the raw reads on its own, using fastp at Q25 for trimming and MiXCR for clone calling, and kept in-frame beta chains. When rows share a CDR3 protein, they turn into one entry using the most common DNA and genes. The V and J calls were determined by TCRdb, not by the authors. The sample has 420,000 or so distinct CDR3 sequences on record, about 16% of them singletons. Of the sample, about a quarter is held by the ten largest clones.

This sample also belongs to another study, concerning T cells in Graves' hyperthyroidism and ophthalmopathy. That second publication adds: Stable Graves' hyperthyroidism was defined as no progression to ophthalmopathy during 18 months of follow-up. The hyperthyroidism patients were between 18 and 65 years old and newly diagnosed, with a disease duration of less than 2 months. Patients with uncontrolled infections, other autoimmune diseases, pregnancy or lactation were excluded. Diagnoses were established on the basis of clinical symptoms, serum thyroxine and TRAb, thyroid ultrasound, and orbital computed tomography. The TCR CDR3 was subjected to a first round of RT-PCR using the HTBI primer set and the Qiagen OneStep RT-PCR kit. Blood samples also contained most of the expanded thyroid clonotypes (frequency above 0.001), which suggests that blood repertoires may reflect thyroid immune responses. A 13 V-J signature model separated ophthalmopathy from stable hyperthyroidism, with around 88% sensitivity and roughly 81% specificity in cross-validation and 80%/75% in testing. In validation, the model predicted progression to ophthalmopathy a median of approximately 6.6 months before onset, with approximately 70% sensitivity and about 72% specificity. A discovery cohort of about a hundred patients, roughly 43 with Graves' ophthalmopathy and about 58 with stable Graves' hyperthyroidism, was used to find distinguishing TCR V-J signatures. An independent validation cohort of fewer than 20 hyperthyroidism patients and 17 patients who later progressed to ophthalmopathy tested prospective prediction of ophthalmopathy. The 75 to 100 discovery patients were divided at random into training and test sets in a 7:3 ratio. Thyroid tissue and blood T-cell repertoires from about 6 Graves' hyperthyroidism patients were also compared in the study. Once sampling was done, hyperthyroidism patients were given methimazole at a starting dose of 30 mg daily, whereas ophthalmopathy patients were given high-dose intravenous methylprednisolone. A second multiplex PCR round built the libraries, followed by size selection and purification. The libraries were sequenced on an Illumina HiSeq2000 using paired-end 100 bp reads. SOAPnuke was used to process the raw data, with reads discarded if the reads contained adapters or uncalled bases, had a mean Phred below 15, or lacked an exact constant-primer or identifier match. COPE v1.2.5 was used to merge the high-quality paired reads, and each unique nucleotide sequence was defined as a clonotype. Clonotypes were aligned to IMGT TRBV, TRBD and TRBJ reference segments using MiTCR v1.1. Only V-J combinations with frequency above 0.0001, covering 99% to 99.2% of repertoires, were analysed. A TCS score was defined as the ratio between F50 (clonal expansion) and ExV (chaos), using BLOSUM62-based TCRdist between CDR3 peptides within each V-J. Welch's t-statistics and random forest reduced roughly 500 V-J features to under 15, which were used in a naive Bayes classifier (R e1071). No statistical method was used to set the sample size in advance, and investigators knew the group allocation. According to the paper, TCR Vbeta CDR3 sequencing was carried out on about 140 peripheral blood samples, which came from under 50 ophthalmopathy, approximately 78 hyperthyroidism and approximately 17 progressor patients.

This receptor was taken from a woman aged 18-35 years with Graves disease. Donor details come from another sample of the same person, matched by shared clones. This specimen was peripheral blood mononuclear cells (PBMCs), taken at new diagnosis, from a patient treated with antithyroid drugs. The V and J genes are TRBV20-1 and TRBJ1-3, with a tentative D gene TRBD1 over 5 matching bases. The CDR3 reads CSVPTDSSGNTIYF. The nucleotides read TGCAGTGTTCCGACAGACTCCTCTGGAAACACCATATATTTT.